This TCR beta chain was profiled in a study of blood T cell repertoires in COVID-19. As for the study in general: COVID-19 samples collected from the United States, Italy and Spain covered acute and convalescent phases. PBMCs, B-cell-depleted T cells, or T cells were the source of the cDNA or gDNA that made up the material.

Germline trimming cut 7 bases from V and 0 bases from J; bases unmatched to any gene: 7. Germline lookup yields CDR1 MDHEN and CDR2 SYDVKM. The CDR3 is 15 residues long. In the study's own analysis: Nucleated cell number was recorded as an estimate derived from reference gene primer amplification. The assay was immunoSEQ multiplex PCR, and TCRdb's table has in-frame clones only and misses some. Clonal size and the V and J genes are those of that table, whereas D and trimming came from the DNA. Among about 170,000 clones listed, roughly 80% were seen once. Sequenced input: peripheral blood. V usage is TRBV28 and J usage is TRBJ2-3; the match to TRBD2 covers 7 bases. This clonotype was sampled from a man between 65 and 79 years old with active or convalescent COVID-19. The DNA of the CDR3 is TGTGCCAGCATGGGGGGGACTGCTAGCACAGATACGCAGTATTTT. It translates to CASMGGTASTDTQYF.